This T cell receptor beta chain was found in a study of draining lymph node invasion in breast cancer (dated by TCRdb to 2020 to 2022). For the wider study: In a separate targeted assay, sorted memory regulatory T cells and memory conventional CD4 T cells were compared across breast cancer tissues by bulk TCR-beta CDR3 sequencing. The separate targeted TCR sequencing included lymph nodes from five patients, and primary tumors were also sequenced for three of those five patients. Matched non-invaded and tumor-invaded tumor-draining lymph nodes plus the primary tumor were contributed by each patient, with both Treg and Tconv subsets profiled.

Libraries came from bulk RNA-seq. The sample was run on an Illumina HiSeq 2500. The study's processing was this. For the separate targeted TCR-seq dataset, MiXCR version 2.1.5 with default parameters extracted and quantified CDR3 sequences from raw reads. TCR-beta clones in the separate targeted TCR-seq dataset were defined according to the combination of V gene, J gene and CDR3 sequence. In the separate targeted TCR-seq dataset, clones with fewer than three counts were removed, then only the 90% most strongly expressed clones per sample were retained. The separate targeted TCR-seq dataset calculated Treg-Tconv overlap for each tissue as the number of shared clones divided by the total number of Treg clones, multiplied by 100. TCRdb reprocessed the public reads (quality trimming at Q25 with fastp, clone calling with MiXCR) and kept in-frame beta chains. Here each entry gathers all rows of one CDR3 protein and keeps the most common genes and DNA. TCRdb, not the original authors, processed these V and J calls. Within this sample are fewer than 950 distinct CDR3 sequences, with around 75% of them counted one time only. The top ten clonotypes cover 35% to 45% of the sample.

CDR1 and CDR2 are drawn from the germline V gene: LGHNA, YSLEER. The CDR3 starts with the cysteine, ends with the phenylalanine, and has 13 residues. CDR3 DNA only is kept here, 39 bases in frame from base 1. Cut back by 0 bases and 8 bases, the V and J ends lie 8 bases apart. A word on this clonotype: The antigen it binds to is not known. No clone much larger than this one lies a single base away; base qualities are absent.

For memory conventional CD4 T cells, the sort was based on CD4+ CD45RA- CD25- cells. Before staining and sorting, a Miltenyi Pan T Cell isolation kit was used to pre-enrich the T cells. Immunohistochemistry for estrogen receptor, progesterone receptor, HER2 and Ki-67 was used to characterize the primary tumors. Within a few hours after surgery, fresh surgical tissue was processed by cutting the tissue into small fragments. Tissue fragments were enzymatically digested with Liberase TL plus DNase for 20 to 25 minutes and were then filtered through a 40-micrometer strainer. After DAPI live/dead staining, cells were sorted on a BD FACS Aria II, reaching about 97-99% purity. Sorted cells were lysed in TCL buffer and RNA was purified with a Norgen Single Cell RNA purification kit including DNase treatment. Results the study describes overall, beyond this receptor: Whether Treg conversion occurred in a given organ or whether converted Tregs recirculated between nodes and tumor could not be resolved from the data. Across all tissues in the targeted TCR-seq data, Tregs appeared to be more clonally expanded than Tconvs, and both subsets showed lower diversity in tumor than in lymph nodes. Some of the top 100 tumor clones were detected in invaded and non-invaded nodes, suggesting recirculation between tumor and draining nodes. Tracking of the top-100 tumor clones could be carried out in just a couple of patients. TCRs shared between the Treg and Tconv subsets were viewed as suggestive of, but not proof of, a common clonal origin. Within each tissue, roughly 14-25% of Treg TCRs were also found among Tconvs, a result interpreted as suggesting peripheral Treg induction.

What was sequenced was sorted memory CD4+ effector T cells from the tumor. Interpreted using the paper, the cell subset or site label stands for: CD45RA-negative sorted CD4+ T cells (memory Tconv or effector/memory Treg). The TCR originated in a female donor with luminal breast cancer. The rearrangement joined TRBV4-3 to TRBJ2-1, with the D gene not clear enough to name. The CDR3 here reads CASSQDRQDEQFF. The DNA is as follows: TGCGCCAGCAGCCAAGACAGACAAGATGAGCAGTTCTTC.